These 22 T cell receptor beta chains originate from one sample sequenced in a study of blood T cell repertoires in COVID-19. Sequencing was performed with immunoSEQ multiplex PCR; in TCRdb, only in-frame clones are kept and a portion is missing. The profile shows about 99,000 clones, nearly 90% of them singletons. The sequenced material came from peripheral blood. The receptors were sampled from a man over 45 in a cohort sampled during active COVID-19.

The chain has TRBV18 and TRBJ2-5, with 9 bases that match TRBD2. The CDR3 totals 14 residues. The trim removed 6 bases at V and 2 bases at J, leaving 4 bases unmatched. Germline lookup yields CDR1 KGHSH and CDR2 LQKENI. CDR3 protein: CASSRLAAQETQYF. The CDR3 DNA reads TGTGCCAGCTCTCGACTAGCGGCACAAGAGACCCAGTACTTC.

The chain uses TRBV28 and TRBJ2-7, with D maybe TRBD1 (6 bases). Between the trimmed V and J ends, which lost 6 bases and 6 bases, there was a span of 15 bases. Looked up from germline, CDR1 is MDHEN and CDR2 is SYDVKM. This CDR3 is 13 amino acids long. This CDR3 is CASSLGTQPEQYV. DNA for the CDR3: TGTGCCAGCAGCCTTGGGACACAGCCCGAGCAGTACGTC.

The chain carries TRBV2 and TRBJ2-1, with 7 bases lining up with TRBD1. CDR1 is SNHLY, CDR2 FYNNEI, per germline. Unmatched junction bases numbered 1, after V lost 9 bases and J lost 5 bases. The CDR3 spans 11 residues. CDR3 sequence (DNA): TGTGCCAGTGACAGGGACAATGAGCAGTTCTTC. Translating gives CASDRDNEQFF. Full variable domain (rest looked up from reference TRBV2 and TRBJ2-1): EPEVTQTPSHQVTQMGQEVILRCVPISNHLYFYWYRQILGQKVEFLVSFYNNEISEKSEIFDDQFSVERPDGSNFTLKIRSTKLEDSAMYFCASDRDNEQFFGPGTRLTVL.

This clone was counted once. J is TRBJ2-7 and V is TRBV6-5; the D gene is possibly TRBD1 (6 bases). Germline-derived CDR1 and CDR2 are MNHEY and SVGAGI. This CDR3 is 13 amino acids long. Trimming took 6 bases from V and 7 from J, leaving 16 bases between them. DNA for the CDR3: TGTGCCAGCAGGCCACCAGGGGCTGGGGAGCAGTACTTC. Translated, it gives CASRPPGAGEQYF.

The chain carries TRBV15 and TRBJ2-3, with 7 positions matching TRBD2. V was clipped by 0 bases and J by 1 base; unmatched bases: 7. This CDR3 spans 17 amino acids. CDR1 and CDR2 from the germline V gene are LNHNV and YYDKDF (reference sequence). The chain's CDR3 is CATSREREIRGTDTQYF. The CDR3 DNA reads as TGTGCCACCAGCAGAGAGCGGGAGATACGTGGCACAGATACGCAGTATTTT.

The rearrangement joins TRBV10-3 to TRBJ2-5; maybe TRBD1 (6 bases). V shed 6 bases and J shed 4 bases, with 15 bases lying between them. There are 14 residues in the CDR3. Germline assignment: CDR1 ENHRY and CDR2 SYGVKD. The CDR3 protein is CAIRIDRPGETQYF. The DNA for the CDR3 is TGTGCCATCAGGATTGACAGGCCGGGAGAGACCCAGTACTTC.

In this sample, this clone turned up a few times. V gene TRBV18 combines with J gene TRBJ2-7; D perhaps matches TRBD1 (6 bases). Germline V gives CDR1 KGHSH, CDR2 LQKENI. Trimming took 6 bases from V and 7 from J, leaving 16 bases between them. CDR3 length: 13 residues. The CDR3 sequence is CASSPDRSREQYF. As DNA, the CDR3 is TGTGCCAGCTCCCCAGACAGGTCGCGGGAGCAGTACTTC.

This chain joins TRBV5-4 and TRBJ1-2; 8 bases are shared with TRBD1. Looked up from germline, CDR1 is SGHNT and CDR2 is YYREEE (reference sequence). This CDR3 is 15 amino acids long. The J segment lost 1 base and the V segment lost 0 bases, leaving 2 bases of the junction unmatched. This chain's CDR3 is CASSLAGGVNYGYTF. As DNA, the CDR3 is TGTGCCAGCAGCTTGGCAGGGGGCGTTAACTATGGCTACACCTTC.

The chain has TRBV7-8 and TRBJ2-7; 9 nucleotides line up with TRBD1. In germline, CDR1 is SGHVS, CDR2 FQNEAQ. J gave up 5 bases and V 5 bases, and 7 bases lay outside the gene matches. The CDR3 spans 14 residues. The chain's CDR3 is CASSIRQGGNEQYF. CDR3 nucleotides: TGTGCCAGCAGCATTCGACAGGGGGGGAACGAGCAGTACTTC.

The chain links TRBV4-2 to TRBJ2-3, with 10 bases fitting TRBD2. CDR3 length equals 19 residues. The trim removed 0 bases at V and 1 base at J, leaving 10 bases unmatched. The germline CDR1 and CDR2 sequences are LGHNA and YNFKEQ. The CDR3: CASSQEGALAGAGTDTQYF. CDR3 bases: TGTGCCAGCAGCCAAGAGGGGGCTCTAGCGGGAGCAGGCACAGATACGCAGTATTTT.

The rearrangement joins TRBV10-3 to TRBJ2-3; TRBD2 matches at 7 bases. The V gene's germline CDR1 is ENHRY and CDR2 SYGVKD. V shed 1 base and J 1 base; nucleotides not matched to a gene: 5. This CDR3 is built from 16 residues. Here the CDR3 reads CAISEFGGVGTDTQYF. The CDR3 coding sequence is TGTGCCATCAGTGAGTTTGGGGGGGTAGGCACAGATACGCAGTATTTT.

This rearrangement joins TRBV2 to TRBJ2-3, with D hard to call. CDR3 length equals 14 residues. Germline CDR1 is SNHLY and CDR2 is FYNNEI. The V end was cut by 6 bases, the J end by 2 bases, with 12 bases between. The CDR3 loop reads CASRTSPTTDTQYF. Written as DNA, the CDR3 is TGTGCCAGCAGAACTTCCCCTACCACAGATACGCAGTATTTT.

The gene calls are TRBV19 and TRBJ2-3; 7 bases map to TRBD1. With 5 bases clipped from V and 3 bases from J, the junction kept 8 bases outside the gene matches. CDR1 and CDR2 (germline): LNHDA, SQIVND (reference sequence). There are 15 residues in the CDR3. Written as DNA, the CDR3 is TGTGCCAGTAGTCCCCGGGACAGAGGGACAGATACGCAGTATTTT. Translation gives CASSPRDRGTDTQYF.

The gene calls are TRBV18 and TRBJ2-5; D uncertain. V was shortened by 5 bases and J by 6 bases, with 13 bases between the two germline ends. CDR3 size: 13 residues. Per the germline V gene, CDR1 is KGHSH and CDR2 is LQKENI. The CDR3 sequence is CASSSQRAKTQYF. The CDR3 nucleotides are TGTGCCAGCTCATCACAGAGAGCGAAGACCCAGTACTTC.

The chain employs TRBV11-3 and TRBJ2-3; possible D gene TRBD2, 6 bases. Per germline, CDR1 SGHNT and CDR2 YENEEA. The CDR3 is made up of 15 amino acids. The V gene lost 7 bases and the J gene lost 2 bases, with 16 bases spanning the gap. CDR3 region: CASTAGWGITDTQYF. CDR3 in DNA: TGTGCCAGCACCGCGGGGTGGGGGATCACAGATACGCAGTATTTT.

V and J are TRBV7-8 and TRBJ2-2; 9 nucleotides align to TRBD1. Germline CDR1 SGHVS, CDR2 FQNEAQ. The junction had 6 bases not matched to a gene; V was cut back by 5 bases and J by 5 bases. This CDR3 has 15 amino acids. DNA for the CDR3: TGTGCCAGCAGCCTACAGGGGGCAGTAACCGGGGAGCTGTTTTTT. It encodes CASSLQGAVTGELFF.

The chain is built from TRBV11-2 and TRBJ1-2; tentatively, D is TRBD1 (6 bases). V was trimmed by 5 bases and J by 8 bases, leaving 21 bases between them. Germline-derived CDR1 and CDR2 are SGHAT and FQNNGV. CDR3 length: 15 residues. CDR3 sequence: CASSAMGVDQGGYTF. CDR3 sequence (DNA): TGTGCCAGCAGCGCGATGGGGGTGGATCAGGGGGGCTACACCTTC.

The V gene is TRBV7-8, the J gene TRBJ2-2, with D possibly being TRBD1 (6 bases). The CDR3 sequence is 17 residues long. CDR1 is SGHVS and CDR2 is FQNEAQ in the germline V gene. Trimming left V 8 bases short and J 0 bases short, with 19 bases between. CDR3 region: CASLNATGHANTGELFF. As DNA, the CDR3 is TGTGCCAGCTTAAATGCGACGGGACACGCGAACACCGGGGAGCTGTTTTTT. Full variable domain (remainder filled in from reference TRBV7-8 and TRBJ2-2): GAGVSQSPRYKVAKRGQDVALRCDPISGHVSLFWYQQALGQGPEFLTYFQNEAQLDKSGLPSDRFFAERPEGSVSTLKIQRTQQEDSAVYLCASLNATGHANTGELFFGEGSRLTVL.

The chain has TRBV28 and TRBJ2-1; D not resolved. V was clipped by 8 bases and J by 6 bases, with 5 bases between them. Germline V CDR1 and CDR2: MDHEN, SYDVKM. This CDR3 spans 10 amino acids. The CDR3 spells CASAINEQFF. In DNA form, the CDR3 reads TGTGCCAGCGCGATCAATGAGCAGTTCTTC.

This clone was counted once. The chain uses TRBV12-3 or TRBV12-4 and TRBJ2-2; D gene ambiguous. CDR3 length: 13 amino acids. Trimming cost V 6 bases and J 6 bases, with 11 bases left between them. The CDR3 bases are TGTGCCAGCAGCCCTCGGTTCCCCGGGGAGCTGTTTTTT. Its protein is CASSPRFPGELFF.

The chain is built from TRBV25-1 and TRBJ2-1; 9 bases fit TRBD1. This CDR3 is built from 15 residues. V shed 4 bases and J 5 bases; nucleotides not matched to a gene: 6. Germline CDR1 MGHDK, CDR2 SYGVNS. Here the CDR3 reads CASSGRDRVNNEQFF. For the CDR3, the DNA is TGTGCCAGCAGTGGCCGGGACAGGGTAAACAATGAGCAGTTCTTC.

This clone was observed a single time. V usage is TRBV5-6 and J usage is TRBJ1-6; 8 bases line up with TRBD1. This CDR3 spans 15 amino acids. V lost 4 bases and J lost 4; bases outside the gene matches: 4. Germline V gives CDR1 SGHDT, CDR2 YYEEEE. The DNA for the CDR3 is TGTGCCAGCAGCATCCGGGACAGGTATAATTCACCCCTCCACTTT. It translates to CASSIRDRYNSPLHF.